This T cell receptor beta chain was profiled in a study of early T cells in non-severe SARS-CoV-2 infection. Each CDR3 protein gets one entry after TCRdb re-called the 5' RACE reads with MiXCR. The sample lists tens of thousands of distinct CDR3 sequences; 5.9% were seen once. The germline V gene encodes CDR1 MNHEY and CDR2 SMNVEV (reference sequence). The ends lost 6 bases at V and 4 bases at J; junction bases unmatched: 8. The CDR3 runs 14 residues. The rearrangement links TRBV27 to TRBJ2-7; TRBD1 aligns across 8 bases. The sequenced sample was whole blood, obtained at baseline. The receptor's source is an adult who was a healthcare worker with PCR-confirmed SARS-CoV-2 infection or an uninfected control (not recorded which). The CDR3 region is CASSLGQGLYEQYF. The DNA for the CDR3 is TGTGCCAGCAGCCTCGGACAGGGTTTATACGAGCAGTACTTC.